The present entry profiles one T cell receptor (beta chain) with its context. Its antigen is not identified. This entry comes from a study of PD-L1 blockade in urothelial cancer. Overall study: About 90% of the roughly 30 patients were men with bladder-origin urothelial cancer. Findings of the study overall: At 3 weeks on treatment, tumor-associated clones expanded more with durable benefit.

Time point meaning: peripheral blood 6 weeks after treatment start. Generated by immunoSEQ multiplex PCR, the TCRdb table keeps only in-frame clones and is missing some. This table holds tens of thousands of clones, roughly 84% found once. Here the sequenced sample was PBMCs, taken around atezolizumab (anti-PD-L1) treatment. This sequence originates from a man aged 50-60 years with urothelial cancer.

The CDR3 DNA sequence: TGTGCCAGTAGGCCCCGGGGGGCTGGTGAAAAACTGTTTTTT. This gives the protein CASRPRGAGEKLFF. This rearrangement joins TRBV19 to TRBJ1-4, with a tentative D call TRBD1 (6 bases). The CDR3 is 14 amino acids. V lost 6 bases to trimming and J lost 7 bases, with 15 bases between them. The V gene's germline CDR1 is LNHDA and CDR2 SQIVND (reference sequence). The full variable domain, rest sourced from reference TRBV19 and TRBJ1-4, is DGGITQSPKYLFRKEGQNVTLSCEQNLNHDAMYWYRQDPGQGLRLIYYSQIVNDFQKGDIAEGYSVSREKKESFPLTVTSAQKNPTAFYLCASRPRGAGEKLFFGSGTQLSVL.